The rows below give T cell receptor beta chains drawn from one sample of a study of blood T cell repertoires in COVID-19. Generated by immunoSEQ multiplex PCR, the TCRdb table keeps only in-frame clones and is missing some. In the table there are around 240,000 clones, roughly 84% of which are singletons. The sample comprised peripheral blood. The receptors were gathered from a woman aged 40 to 50 who had recovered from COVID-19. CDR3s include the opening cysteine and the closing phenylalanine or tryptophan. Fields, in order: D gene, V gene, clone size, J gene, CDR3 protein, CDR3 DNA. D genes are given only for firm matches. Only some rows state a clone size, as once, few, many or a class for expanded clones.

.,TRBV7-2,once,TRBJ1-1,CASSRSTRNEAFF,TGTGCCAGCAGCCGAAGTACAAGAAATGAAGCTTTCTTT
TRBD2,TRBV11-3,.,TRBJ2-1,CASSSGTSGGLRNEQFF,TGTGCCAGCAGCTCTGGGACTAGCGGGGGGTTAAGGAATGAGCAGTTCTTC
.,TRBV11-2,.,TRBJ1-2,CASRGLYGYTF,TGTGCCAGCAGAGGACTCTATGGCTACACCTTC
TRBD2,TRBV5-1,.,TRBJ2-3,CASKGLAGGADTQYF,TGCGCCAGCAAGGGACTAGCGGGGGGTGCAGATACGCAGTATTTT
.,TRBV19,.,TRBJ1-1,CASSGLAFF,TGTGCCAGTAGTGGGCTGGCTTTCTTT
.,TRBV2,.,TRBJ1-2,CASSEESGSGYTF,TGTGCCAGCAGTGAAGAAAGTGGGAGCGGCTACACCTTC
TRBD1,TRBV5-4,once,TRBJ2-4,CASSSPGQGDIQYF,TGTGCCAGCAGCTCGCCGGGACAGGGGGACATTCAGTACTTC
TRBD1,TRBV7-2,.,TRBJ2-7,CASSLEGTGGAIFYEQYF,TGTGCCAGCAGCTTAGAGGGGACAGGGGGCGCGATATTCTACGAGCAGTACTTC
TRBD2,TRBV27,few,TRBJ2-2,CASSQNSGGGNGELFF,TGTGCCAGCAGTCAAAATAGCGGGGGCGGAAACGGGGAGCTGTTTTTT
.,TRBV19,many,TRBJ2-4,CASSPLYSLAKNIQYF,TGTGCCAGTAGTCCCCTCTACAGCCTAGCCAAAAACATTCAGTACTTC
TRBD2,TRBV27,.,TRBJ2-5,CASSLGRGTVETQYF,TGTGCCAGCAGTTTAGGGAGGGGTACTGTGGAGACCCAGTACTTC
.,TRBV27,.,TRBJ2-1,CASSFGRGNEQFF,TGTGCCAGCAGTTTTGGTCGGGGGAATGAGCAGTTCTTC
.,TRBV6-5,.,TRBJ2-5,CASSYSDSTFQETQYF,TGTGCCAGCAGTTACTCGGACAGCACCTTTCAAGAGACCCAGTACTTC
.,TRBV10-3,once,TRBJ1-2,CAISESTLTSRGYGYTF,TGTGCCATCAGTGAGTCGACTCTGACTTCACGGGGCTATGGCTACACCTTC
.,TRBV10-3,.,TRBJ2-3,CAISPGLGVAGVDTDTQYF,TGTGCCATCAGCCCTGGGCTGGGAGTGGCAGGGGTCGACACAGATACGCAGTATTTT
TRBD1,TRBV10-3,.,TRBJ2-1,CAINPQGAHNEQFF,TGTGCCATCAACCCCCAGGGGGCCCACAATGAGCAGTTCTTC
TRBD1,TRBV19,many,TRBJ1-2,CASSPQGTGYGYTF,TGTGCCAGTAGCCCTCAGGGGACAGGCTATGGCTACACCTTC
TRBD1,TRBV25-1,.,TRBJ1-2,CASSEPDRPSNGYTF,TGTGCCAGCAGTGAACCGGACAGGCCCTCCAATGGCTACACCTTC
.,TRBV5-6,.,TRBJ1-6,CASSLGRSTGSPLHF,TGTGCCAGCAGCTTGGGGAGGAGTACGGGTTCACCCCTCCACTTT
.,TRBV5-1,once,TRBJ1-2,CASSLEGASNYGYTF,TGCGCCAGCAGCTTGGAAGGAGCCTCTAACTATGGCTACACCTTC
.,TRBV27,.,TRBJ1-5,CAITGTSNNQPQHF,TGTGCCATCACAGGAACTTCAAACAATCAGCCCCAGCATTTT
TRBD1,TRBV18,.,TRBJ2-6,CASSPRGLSGQAFSGANVLTF,TGTGCCAGCTCACCACGTGGGCTATCGGGACAGGCTTTTTCTGGGGCCAACGTCCTGACTTTC
.,TRBV5-1,.,TRBJ1-2,CASSFSGSEGYTF,TGCGCCAGCAGCTTCTCAGGTTCAGAGGGCTACACCTTC
.,TRBV18,.,TRBJ2-7,CASSPRAGESYEQYF,TGTGCCAGCTCACCACGGGCAGGCGAGTCCTACGAGCAGTACTTC
.,TRBV10-1,.,TRBJ2-3,CASSAGTRNTDTQYF,TGCGCCAGCAGTGCCGGGACAAGGAACACAGATACGCAGTATTTT
.,TRBV6-5,once,TRBJ1-3,CASRLEEGSGNTIYF,TGTGCCAGCAGACTGGAAGAGGGCTCTGGAAACACCATATATTTT
TRBD1,TRBV4-2,.,TRBJ2-3,CASSQGDRDTDTQYF,TGTGCCAGCAGCCAAGGGGACAGAGACACAGATACGCAGTATTTT
.,TRBV7-6,.,TRBJ1-2,CASSSNRQSNYGYTF,TGTGCCAGCAGCTCTAACCGACAGTCTAACTATGGCTACACCTTC
TRBD1,TRBV6-5,.,TRBJ2-5,CASSYFRDRGQETQYF,TGTGCCAGCAGTTACTTTAGGGACAGGGGGCAAGAGACCCAGTACTTC